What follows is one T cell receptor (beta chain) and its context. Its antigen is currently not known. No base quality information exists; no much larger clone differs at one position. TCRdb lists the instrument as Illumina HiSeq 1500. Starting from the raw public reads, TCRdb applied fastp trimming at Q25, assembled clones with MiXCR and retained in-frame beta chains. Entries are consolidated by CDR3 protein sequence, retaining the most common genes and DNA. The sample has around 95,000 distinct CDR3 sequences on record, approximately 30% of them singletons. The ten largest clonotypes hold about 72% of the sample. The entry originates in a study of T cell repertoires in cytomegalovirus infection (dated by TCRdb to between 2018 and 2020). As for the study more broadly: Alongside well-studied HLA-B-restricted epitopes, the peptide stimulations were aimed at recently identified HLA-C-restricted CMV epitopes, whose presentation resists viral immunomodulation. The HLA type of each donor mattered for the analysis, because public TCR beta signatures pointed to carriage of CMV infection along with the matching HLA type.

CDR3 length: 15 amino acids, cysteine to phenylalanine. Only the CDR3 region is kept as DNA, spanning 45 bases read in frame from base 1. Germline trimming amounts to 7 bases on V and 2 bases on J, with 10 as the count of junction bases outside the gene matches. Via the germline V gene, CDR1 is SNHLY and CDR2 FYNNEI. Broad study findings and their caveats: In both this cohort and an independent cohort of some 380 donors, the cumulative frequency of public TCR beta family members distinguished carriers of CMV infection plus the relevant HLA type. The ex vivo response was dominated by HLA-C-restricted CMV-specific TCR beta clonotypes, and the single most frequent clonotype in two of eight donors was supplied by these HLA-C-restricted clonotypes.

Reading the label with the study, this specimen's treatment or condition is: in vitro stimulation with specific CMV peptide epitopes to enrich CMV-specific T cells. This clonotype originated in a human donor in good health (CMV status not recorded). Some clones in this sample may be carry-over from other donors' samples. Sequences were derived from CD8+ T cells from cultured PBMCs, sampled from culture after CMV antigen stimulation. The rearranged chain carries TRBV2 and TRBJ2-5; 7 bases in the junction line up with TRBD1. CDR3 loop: CASTSDRIQQETQYF. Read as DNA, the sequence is TGTGCCAGCACTTCGGACAGGATCCAACAAGAGACCCAGTACTTC. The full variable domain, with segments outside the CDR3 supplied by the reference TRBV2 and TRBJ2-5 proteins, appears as EPEVTQTPSHQVTQMGQEVILRCVPISNHLYFYWYRQILGQKVEFLVSFYNNEISEKSEIFDDQFSVERPDGSNFTLKIRSTKLEDSAMYFCASTSDRIQQETQYFGPGTRLLVL.